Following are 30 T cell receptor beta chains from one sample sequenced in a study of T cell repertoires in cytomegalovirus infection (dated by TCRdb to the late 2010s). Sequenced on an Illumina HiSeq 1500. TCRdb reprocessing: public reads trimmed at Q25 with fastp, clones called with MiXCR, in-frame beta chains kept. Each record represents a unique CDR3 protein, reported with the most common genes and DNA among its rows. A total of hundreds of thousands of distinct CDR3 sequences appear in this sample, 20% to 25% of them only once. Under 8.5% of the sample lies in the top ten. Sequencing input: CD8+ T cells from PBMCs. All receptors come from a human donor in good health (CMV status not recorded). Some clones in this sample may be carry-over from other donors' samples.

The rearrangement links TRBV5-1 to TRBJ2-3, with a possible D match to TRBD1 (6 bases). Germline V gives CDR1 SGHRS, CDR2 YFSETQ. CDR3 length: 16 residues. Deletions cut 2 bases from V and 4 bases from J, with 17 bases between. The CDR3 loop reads CASSFQGGSFADTQYF. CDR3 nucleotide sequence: TGCGCCAGCAGCTTTCAAGGGGGTTCGTTTGCAGATACGCAGTATTTT.

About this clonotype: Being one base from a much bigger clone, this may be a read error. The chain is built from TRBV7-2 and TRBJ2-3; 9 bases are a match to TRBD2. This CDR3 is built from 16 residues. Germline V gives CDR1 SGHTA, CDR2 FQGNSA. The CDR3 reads CACSLDGLASRSTQYF. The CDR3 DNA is TGTGCCTGCAGCTTAGACGGACTAGCGTCAAGGAGTACGCAGTATTTT.

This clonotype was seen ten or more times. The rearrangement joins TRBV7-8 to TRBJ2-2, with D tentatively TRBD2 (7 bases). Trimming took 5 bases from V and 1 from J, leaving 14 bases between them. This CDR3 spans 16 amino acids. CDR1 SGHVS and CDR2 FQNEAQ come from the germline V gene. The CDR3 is CASSLGGTMNTGELFF. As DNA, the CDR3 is TGTGCCAGCAGCCTGGGAGGGACAATGAACACCGGGGAGCTGTTTTTT.

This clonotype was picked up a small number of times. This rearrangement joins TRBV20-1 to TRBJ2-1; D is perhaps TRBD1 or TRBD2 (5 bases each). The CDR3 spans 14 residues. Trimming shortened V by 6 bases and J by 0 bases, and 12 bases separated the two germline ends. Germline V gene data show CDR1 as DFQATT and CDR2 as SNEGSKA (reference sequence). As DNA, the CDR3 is TGCAGTGCAGGGACCGTTAGCTCCTACAATGAGCAGTTCTTC. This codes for CSAGTVSSYNEQFF.

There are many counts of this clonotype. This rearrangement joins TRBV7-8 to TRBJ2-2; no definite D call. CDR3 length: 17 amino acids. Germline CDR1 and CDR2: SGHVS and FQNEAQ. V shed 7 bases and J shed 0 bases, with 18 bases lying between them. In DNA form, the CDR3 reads TGTGCCAGCACCTTCAGCTCCAGGCTCGCGAACACCGGGGAGCTGTTTTTT. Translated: CASTFSSRLANTGELFF.

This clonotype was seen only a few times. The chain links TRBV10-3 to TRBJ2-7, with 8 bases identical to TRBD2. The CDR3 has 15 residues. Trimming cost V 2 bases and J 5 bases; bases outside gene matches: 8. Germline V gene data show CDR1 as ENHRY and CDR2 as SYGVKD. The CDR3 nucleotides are TGTGCCATCAGTGAGCTCTTTGCGGGGGGCGACGAGCAGTACTTC. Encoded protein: CAISELFAGGDEQYF.

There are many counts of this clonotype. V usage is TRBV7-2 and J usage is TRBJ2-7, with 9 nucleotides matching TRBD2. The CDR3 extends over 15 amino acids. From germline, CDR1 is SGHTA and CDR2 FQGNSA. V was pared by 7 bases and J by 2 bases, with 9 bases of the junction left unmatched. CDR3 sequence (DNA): TGTGCCAGCAACGAACGGGGCGGGGGGGCCTACGAGCAGTACTTC. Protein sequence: CASNERGGGAYEQYF.

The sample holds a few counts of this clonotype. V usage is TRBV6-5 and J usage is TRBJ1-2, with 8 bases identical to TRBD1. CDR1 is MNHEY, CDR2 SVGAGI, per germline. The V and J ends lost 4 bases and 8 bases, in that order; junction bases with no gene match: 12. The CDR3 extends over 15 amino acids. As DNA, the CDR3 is TGTGCCAGCAGTTCTTTCATTCAGGGGGCCCACGGCTACACCTTC. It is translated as CASSSFIQGAHGYTF.

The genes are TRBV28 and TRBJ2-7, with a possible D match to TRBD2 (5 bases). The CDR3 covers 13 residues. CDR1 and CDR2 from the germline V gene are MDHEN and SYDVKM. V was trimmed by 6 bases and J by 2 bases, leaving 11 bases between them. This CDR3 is CASSQPGAYEQYV. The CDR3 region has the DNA TGTGCCAGCAGCCAACCCGGGGCCTACGAGCAGTACGTC.

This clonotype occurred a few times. DNA for the CDR3: TGTGCCAGCAGCACCAGGGGGCCGAATGAGCAGTTCTTC. It yields the protein CASSTRGPNEQFF. The chain recombines TRBV5-5 with TRBJ2-1; TRBD1 matches at 8 bases. Germline V CDR1 and CDR2: SGHKS, YYEKEE (reference sequence). J was trimmed by 7 bases and V by 4 bases; bases with no gene match: 4. The CDR3 has 13 residues. Using reference TRBV5-5 and TRBJ2-1 for the parts outside the CDR3, the full variable domain is DAGVTQSPTHLIKTRGQQVTLRCSPISGHKSVSWYQQVLGQGPQFIFQYYEKEERGRGNFPDRFSARQFPNYSSELNVNALLLGDSALYLCASSTRGPNEQFFGPGTRLTVL.

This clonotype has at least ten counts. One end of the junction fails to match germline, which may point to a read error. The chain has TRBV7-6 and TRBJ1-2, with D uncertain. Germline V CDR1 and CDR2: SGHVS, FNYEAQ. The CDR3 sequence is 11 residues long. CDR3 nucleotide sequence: TGTGCCAGCAGCCCTATCTCGCCGGGAGGCTTC. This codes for CASSPISPGGF.

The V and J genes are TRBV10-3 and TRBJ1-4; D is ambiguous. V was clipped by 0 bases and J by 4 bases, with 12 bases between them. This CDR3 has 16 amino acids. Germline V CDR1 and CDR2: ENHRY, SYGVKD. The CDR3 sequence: CAISESSRNLNEKLFF. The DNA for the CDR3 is TGTGCCATCAGTGAGTCGTCCCGGAACCTTAATGAAAAACTGTTTTTT.

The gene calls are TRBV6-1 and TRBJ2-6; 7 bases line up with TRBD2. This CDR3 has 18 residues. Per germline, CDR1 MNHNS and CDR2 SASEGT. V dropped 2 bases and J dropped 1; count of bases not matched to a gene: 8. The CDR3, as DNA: TGTGCCAGCAGTGAATTTGCGGGGGAGTCATCTGGGGCCAACGTCCTGACTTTC. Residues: CASSEFAGESSGANVLTF.

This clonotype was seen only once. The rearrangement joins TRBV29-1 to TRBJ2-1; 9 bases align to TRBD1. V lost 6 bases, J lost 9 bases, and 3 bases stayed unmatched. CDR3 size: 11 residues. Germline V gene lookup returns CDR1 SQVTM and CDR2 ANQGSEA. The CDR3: CSVPTGGEQFF. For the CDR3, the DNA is TGCAGCGTACCGACAGGGGGTGAGCAGTTCTTC.

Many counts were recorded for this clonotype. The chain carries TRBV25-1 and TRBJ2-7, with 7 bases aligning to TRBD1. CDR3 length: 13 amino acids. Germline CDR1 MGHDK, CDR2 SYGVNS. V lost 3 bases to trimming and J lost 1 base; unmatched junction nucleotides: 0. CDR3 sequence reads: CASSETGSYEQYF. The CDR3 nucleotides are TGTGCCAGCAGTGAGACAGGGTCCTACGAGCAGTACTTC.

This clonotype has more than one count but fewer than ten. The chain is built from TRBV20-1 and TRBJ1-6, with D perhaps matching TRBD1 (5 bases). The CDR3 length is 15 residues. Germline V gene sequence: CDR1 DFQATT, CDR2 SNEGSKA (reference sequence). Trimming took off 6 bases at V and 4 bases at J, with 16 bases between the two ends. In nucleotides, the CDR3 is TGCAGTGCCGGCGGTACGGGGGATTATAATTCACCCCTCCACTTT. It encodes CSAGGTGDYNSPLHF.

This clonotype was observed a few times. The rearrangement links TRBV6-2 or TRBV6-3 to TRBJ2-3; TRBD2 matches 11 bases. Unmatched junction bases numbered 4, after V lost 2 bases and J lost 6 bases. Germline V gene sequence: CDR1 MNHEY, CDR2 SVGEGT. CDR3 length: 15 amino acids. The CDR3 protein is CASSYVAGGRDTQYF. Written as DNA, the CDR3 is TGTGCCAGCAGTTACGTAGCGGGGGGGCGGGATACGCAGTATTTT.

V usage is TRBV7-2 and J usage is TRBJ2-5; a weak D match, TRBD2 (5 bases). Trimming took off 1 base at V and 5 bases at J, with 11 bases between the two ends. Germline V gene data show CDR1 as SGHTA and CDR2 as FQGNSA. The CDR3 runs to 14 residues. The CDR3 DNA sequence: TGTACCAGCAGCTTAGGAGGGAGAGGGGAGACCCAGTACTTC. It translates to CTSSLGGRGETQYF.

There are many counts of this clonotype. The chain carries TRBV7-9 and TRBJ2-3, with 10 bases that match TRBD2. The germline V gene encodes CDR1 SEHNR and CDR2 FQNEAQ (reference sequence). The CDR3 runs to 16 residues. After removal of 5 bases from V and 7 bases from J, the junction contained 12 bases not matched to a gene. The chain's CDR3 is CASSVRSLAGEHTQYF. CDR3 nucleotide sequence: TGTGCCAGCAGCGTTAGATCCCTAGCGGGGGAGCATACGCAGTATTTT. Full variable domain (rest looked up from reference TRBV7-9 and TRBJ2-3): DTGVSQNPRHKITKRGQNVTFRCDPISEHNRLYWYRQTLGQGPEFLTYFQNEAQLEKSRLLSDRFSAERPKGSFSTLEIQRTEQGDSAMYLCASSVRSLAGEHTQYFGPGTRLTVL.

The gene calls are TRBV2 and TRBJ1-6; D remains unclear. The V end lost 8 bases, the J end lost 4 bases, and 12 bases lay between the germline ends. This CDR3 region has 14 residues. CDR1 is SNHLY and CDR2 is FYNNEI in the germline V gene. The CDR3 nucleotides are TGTGCCAGCTCGGCAGGCGGATATAATTCACCCCTCCACTTT. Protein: CASSAGGYNSPLHF.

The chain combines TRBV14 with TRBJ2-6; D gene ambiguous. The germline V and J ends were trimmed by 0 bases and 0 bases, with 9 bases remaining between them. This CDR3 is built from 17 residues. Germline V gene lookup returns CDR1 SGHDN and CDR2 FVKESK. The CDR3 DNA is TGTGCCAGCAGCCAAGAACCCCCAAACTCTGGGGCCAACGTCCTGACTTTC. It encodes CASSQEPPNSGANVLTF.

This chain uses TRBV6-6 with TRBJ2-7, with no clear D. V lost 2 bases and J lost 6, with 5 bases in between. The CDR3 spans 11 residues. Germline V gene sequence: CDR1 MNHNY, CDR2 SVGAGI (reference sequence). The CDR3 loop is CASSYGREQYV. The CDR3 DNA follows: TGTGCCAGCAGTTACGGTCGCGAGCAGTACGTC.

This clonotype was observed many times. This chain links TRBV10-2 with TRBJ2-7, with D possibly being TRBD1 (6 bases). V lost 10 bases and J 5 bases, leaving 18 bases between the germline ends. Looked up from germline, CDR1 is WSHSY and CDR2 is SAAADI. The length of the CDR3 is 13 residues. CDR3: CATSTGGGDEQYF. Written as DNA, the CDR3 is TGCGCCACCTCGACAGGCGGAGGCGACGAGCAGTACTTC.

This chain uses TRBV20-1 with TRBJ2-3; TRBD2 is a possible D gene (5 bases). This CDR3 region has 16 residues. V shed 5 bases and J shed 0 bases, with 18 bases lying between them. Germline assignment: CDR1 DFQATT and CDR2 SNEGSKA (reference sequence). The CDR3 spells CSALPLDSGSTDTQYF. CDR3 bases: TGCAGTGCTCTGCCACTAGATTCGGGAAGCACAGATACGCAGTATTTT.

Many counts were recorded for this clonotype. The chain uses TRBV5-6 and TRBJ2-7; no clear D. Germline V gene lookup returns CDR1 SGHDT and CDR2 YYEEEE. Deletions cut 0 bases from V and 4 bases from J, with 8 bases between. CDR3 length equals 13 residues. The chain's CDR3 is CASSLVSSYEQYF. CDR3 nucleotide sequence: TGTGCCAGCAGCTTGGTGTCGTCTTACGAGCAGTACTTC. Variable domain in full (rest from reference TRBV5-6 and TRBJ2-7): DAGVTQSPTHLIKTRGQQVTLRCSPKSGHDTVSWYQQALGQGPQFIFQYYEEEERQRGNFPDRFSGHQFPNYSSELNVNALLLGDSALYLCASSLVSSYEQYFGPGTRLTVT.

This CDR3 reads CASSQDRRGYTF. The CDR3 nucleotides are TGTGCCAGCAGCCAAGATCGGCGTGGCTACACCTTC. The chain recombines TRBV14 with TRBJ1-2, with unresolved D. Per the germline V gene, CDR1 is SGHDN and CDR2 is FVKESK. V lost 0 bases to trimming and J lost 7 bases, with 6 bases between them. This CDR3 contains 12 residues.

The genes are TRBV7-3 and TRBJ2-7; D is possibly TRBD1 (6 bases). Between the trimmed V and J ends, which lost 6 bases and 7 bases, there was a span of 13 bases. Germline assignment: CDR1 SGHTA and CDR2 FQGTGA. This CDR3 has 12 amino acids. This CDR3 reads CASSSQGREQYF. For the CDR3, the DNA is TGTGCCAGCAGTTCACAGGGTCGGGAGCAGTACTTC. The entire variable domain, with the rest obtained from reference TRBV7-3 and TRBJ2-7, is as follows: GAGVSQTPSNKVTEKGKYVELRCDPISGHTALYWYRQSLGQGPEFLIYFQGTGAADDSGLPNDRFFAVRPEGSVSTLKIQRTERGDSAVYLCASSSQGREQYFGPGTRLTVT.

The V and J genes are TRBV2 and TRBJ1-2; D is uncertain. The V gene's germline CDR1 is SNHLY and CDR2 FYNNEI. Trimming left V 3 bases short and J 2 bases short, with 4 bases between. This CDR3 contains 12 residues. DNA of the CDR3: TGTGCCAGCAGTGACCAGAACTATGGCTACACCTTC. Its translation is CASSDQNYGYTF.

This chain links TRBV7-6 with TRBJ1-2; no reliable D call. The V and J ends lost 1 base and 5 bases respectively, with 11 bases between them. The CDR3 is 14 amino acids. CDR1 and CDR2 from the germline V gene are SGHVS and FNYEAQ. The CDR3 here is CASSLGEEGYGYTF. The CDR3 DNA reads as TGTGCCAGCAGCTTAGGGGAAGAAGGGTATGGCTACACCTTC. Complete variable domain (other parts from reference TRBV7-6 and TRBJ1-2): GAGVSQSPRYKVTKRGQDVALRCDPISGHVSLYWYRQALGQGPEFLTYFNYEAQQDKSGLPNDRFSAERPEGSISTLTIQRTEQRDSAMYRCASSLGEEGYGYTFGSGTRLTVV.

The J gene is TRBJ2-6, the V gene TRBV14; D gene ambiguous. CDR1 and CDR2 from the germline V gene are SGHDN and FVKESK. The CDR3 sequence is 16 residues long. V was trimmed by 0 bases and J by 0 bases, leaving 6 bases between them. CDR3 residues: CASSQDDFSGANVLTF. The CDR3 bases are TGTGCCAGCAGCCAAGATGACTTCTCTGGGGCCAACGTCCTGACTTTC.